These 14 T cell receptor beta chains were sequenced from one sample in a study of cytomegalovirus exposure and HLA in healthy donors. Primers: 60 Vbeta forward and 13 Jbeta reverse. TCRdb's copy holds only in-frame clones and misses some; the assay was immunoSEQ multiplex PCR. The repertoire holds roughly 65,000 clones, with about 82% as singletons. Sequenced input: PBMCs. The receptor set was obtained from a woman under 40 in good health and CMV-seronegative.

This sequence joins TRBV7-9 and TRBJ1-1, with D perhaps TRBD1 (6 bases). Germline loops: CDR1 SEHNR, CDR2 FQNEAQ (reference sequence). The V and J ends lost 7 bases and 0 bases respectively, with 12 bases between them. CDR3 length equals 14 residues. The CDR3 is CASMGDTLNTEAFF. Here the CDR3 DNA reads TGTGCCAGCATGGGGGACACACTGAACACTGAAGCTTTCTTT.

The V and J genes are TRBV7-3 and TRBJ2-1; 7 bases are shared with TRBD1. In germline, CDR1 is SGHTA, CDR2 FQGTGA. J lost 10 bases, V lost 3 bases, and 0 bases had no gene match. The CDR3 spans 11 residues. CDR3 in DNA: TGTGCCAGCAGCTTGGGACAGGAGCAGTTCTTC. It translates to CASSLGQEQFF.

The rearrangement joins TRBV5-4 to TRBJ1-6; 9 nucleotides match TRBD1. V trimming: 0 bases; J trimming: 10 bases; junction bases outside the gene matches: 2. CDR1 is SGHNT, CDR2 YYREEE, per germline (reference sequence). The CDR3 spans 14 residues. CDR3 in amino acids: CASSLGTGASPLHF. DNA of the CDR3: TGTGCCAGCAGCTTGGGGACAGGGGCCTCACCCCTCCACTTT. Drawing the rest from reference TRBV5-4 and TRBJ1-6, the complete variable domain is ETGVTQSPTHLIKTRGQQVTLRCSSQSGHNTVSWYQQALGQGPQFIFQYYREEENGRGNFPPRFSGLQFPNYSSELNVNALELDDSALYLCASSLGTGASPLHFGNGTRLTVT.

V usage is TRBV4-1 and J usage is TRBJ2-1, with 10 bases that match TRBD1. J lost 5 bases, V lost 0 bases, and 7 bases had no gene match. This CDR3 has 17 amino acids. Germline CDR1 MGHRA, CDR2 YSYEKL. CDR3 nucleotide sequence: TGCGCCAGCAGCCAAGATCATGGGACAGGGGCTAACAATGAGCAGTTCTTC. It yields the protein CASSQDHGTGANNEQFF.

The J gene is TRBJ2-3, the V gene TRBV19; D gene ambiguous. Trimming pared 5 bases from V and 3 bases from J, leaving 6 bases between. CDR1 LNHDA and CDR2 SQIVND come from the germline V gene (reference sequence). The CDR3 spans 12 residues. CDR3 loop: CASSLGTDTQYF. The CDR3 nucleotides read TGTGCCAGTAGTCTCGGGACAGATACGCAGTATTTT.

For the CDR3, the DNA is TGCAGCGTTGCTGAGCAGGGCGGAGCCGGGGAGCTGTTTTTT. Protein sequence: CSVAEQGGAGELFF. The V and J genes are TRBV29-1 and TRBJ2-2; maybe TRBD1 (5 bases). V was pared by 4 bases and J by 6 bases, with 15 bases between. This CDR3 has 14 amino acids. Germline CDR1 reads SQVTM; CDR2 reads ANQGSEA.

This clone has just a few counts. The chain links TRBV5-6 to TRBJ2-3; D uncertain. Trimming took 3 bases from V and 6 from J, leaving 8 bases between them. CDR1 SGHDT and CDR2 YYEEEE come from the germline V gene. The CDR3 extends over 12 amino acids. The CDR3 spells CASSSAGDTQYF. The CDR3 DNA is TGTGCCAGCAGCTCCGCTGGCGATACGCAGTATTTT.

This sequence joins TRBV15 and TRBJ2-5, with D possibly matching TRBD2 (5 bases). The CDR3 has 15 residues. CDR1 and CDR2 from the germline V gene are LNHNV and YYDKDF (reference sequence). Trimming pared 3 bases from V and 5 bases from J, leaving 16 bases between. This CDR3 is CATSRGFEGQETQYF. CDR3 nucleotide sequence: TGTGCCACCAGCAGGGGGTTCGAGGGCCAGGAGACCCAGTACTTC.

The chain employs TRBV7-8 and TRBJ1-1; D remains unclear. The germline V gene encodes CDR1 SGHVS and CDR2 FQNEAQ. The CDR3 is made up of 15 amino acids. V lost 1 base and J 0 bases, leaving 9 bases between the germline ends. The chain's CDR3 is CASSLEEGLNTEAFF. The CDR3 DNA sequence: TGTGCCAGCAGCTTAGAGGAGGGATTGAACACTGAAGCTTTCTTT.

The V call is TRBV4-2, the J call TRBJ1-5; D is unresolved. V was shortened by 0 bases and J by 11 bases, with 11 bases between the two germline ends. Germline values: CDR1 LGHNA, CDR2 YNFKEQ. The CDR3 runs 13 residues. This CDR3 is CASSQELRTAQHF. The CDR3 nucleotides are TGTGCCAGCAGCCAAGAACTAAGAACGGCCCAGCATTTT.

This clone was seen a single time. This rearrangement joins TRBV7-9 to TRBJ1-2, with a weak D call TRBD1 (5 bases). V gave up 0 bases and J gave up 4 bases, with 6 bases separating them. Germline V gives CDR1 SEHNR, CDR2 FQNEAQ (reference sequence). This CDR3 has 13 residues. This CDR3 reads CASSLAGLYGYTF. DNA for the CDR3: TGTGCCAGCAGCTTAGCGGGACTCTATGGCTACACCTTC.

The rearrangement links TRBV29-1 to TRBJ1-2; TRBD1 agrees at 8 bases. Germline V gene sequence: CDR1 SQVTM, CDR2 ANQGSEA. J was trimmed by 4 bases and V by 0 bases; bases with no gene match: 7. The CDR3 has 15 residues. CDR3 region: CSVEDSRTGIYGYTF. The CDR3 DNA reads TGCAGCGTTGAAGATTCTCGGACAGGGATCTATGGCTACACCTTC.

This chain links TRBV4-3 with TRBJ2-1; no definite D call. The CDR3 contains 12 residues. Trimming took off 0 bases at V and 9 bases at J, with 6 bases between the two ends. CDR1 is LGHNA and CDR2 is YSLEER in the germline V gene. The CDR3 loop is CASSQDPGEQFF. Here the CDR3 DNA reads TGCGCCAGCAGCCAAGACCCGGGTGAGCAGTTCTTC.

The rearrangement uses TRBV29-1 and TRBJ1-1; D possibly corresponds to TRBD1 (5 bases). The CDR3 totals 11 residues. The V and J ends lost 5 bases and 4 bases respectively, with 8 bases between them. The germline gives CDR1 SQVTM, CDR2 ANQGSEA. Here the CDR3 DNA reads TGCAGCGTTCCTAGGGGCACTGAAGCTTTCTTT. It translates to CSVPRGTEAFF. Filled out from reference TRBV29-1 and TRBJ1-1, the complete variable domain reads SAVISQKPSRDICQRGTSLTIQCQVDSQVTMMFWYRQQPGQSLTLIATANQGSEATYESGFVIDKFPISRPNLTFSTLTVSNMSPEDSSIYLCSVPRGTEAFFGQGTRLTVV.